The 14 T cell receptor beta chains given below trace back to one sample, sequenced in a study of T-cell reconstitution after alpha-beta-depleted transplantation in children. A library of TCRbeta sequences, prepared with unique molecular identifiers, was generated. TCRdb called the PCR reads again in MiXCR, with one record for every CDR3 protein. The sample holds some 240,000 distinct CDR3 sequences, 9.7% seen once. Specimen: PBMCs from the stem cell graft donor, collected from the stem cell graft. Source of these receptors: a human donor who donated a stem cell graft to a child with SCID.

This clonotype was counted ten times or more. This sequence joins TRBV29-1 and TRBJ1-1, with D unclear. CDR3 length equals 14 residues. Deletions cut 7 bases from V and 2 bases from J, with 17 bases between. The germline gives CDR1 SQVTM, CDR2 ANQGSEA. Here the CDR3 reads CSARKTSGNTEAFF. The DNA of the CDR3 is TGCAGCGCAAGAAAGACGTCAGGTAACACTGAAGCTTTCTTT.

This clonotype turned up a few times. CDR3 residues: CASSPRDSWTSTDTQYF. DNA of the CDR3: TGTGCCAGCTCACCGCGGGACTCCTGGACTAGCACAGATACGCAGTATTTT. This sequence joins TRBV18 and TRBJ2-3; D perhaps matches TRBD2 (6 bases). In germline, CDR1 is KGHSH, CDR2 LQKENI. The CDR3 length is 17 residues. V was cut by 3 bases and J by 0 bases, with 16 bases left in between.

This clonotype appeared many times. The DNA for the CDR3 is TGCGCCAGCAGCTTGGAGGCAGCCCAAGAGACCCAGTACTTC. It translates to CASSLEAAQETQYF. This rearrangement joins TRBV5-1 to TRBJ2-5, with D unclear. Germline-derived CDR1 and CDR2 are SGHRS and YFSETQ. Trimming took 0 bases from V and 1 from J, leaving 7 bases between them. This CDR3 has 14 residues.

The chain has TRBV7-2 and TRBJ2-5; perhaps D is TRBD1 or TRBD2 (6 bases each). From germline, CDR1 is SGHTA and CDR2 FQGNSA. The ends were cut back, 5 bases at V and 4 bases at J, with 11 bases in the middle. The CDR3 has 13 amino acids. The CDR3 DNA reads as TGTGCCAGCAGCCAGAAGGGGGGAGAGACCCAGTACTTC. Its translation: CASSQKGGETQYF.

This clonotype occurred a few times. V usage is TRBV27 and J usage is TRBJ2-7, with D uncertain. Trimming cost V 7 bases and J 3 bases, with 4 bases left between them. Germline loops: CDR1 MNHEY, CDR2 SMNVEV (reference sequence). This CDR3 is 10 amino acids long. The CDR3 spells CASTYYEQYF. CDR3 DNA sequence: TGTGCCAGCACCTACTACGAGCAGTACTTC.

This clonotype showed up many times. V usage is TRBV5-5 and J usage is TRBJ2-7, with D tentatively TRBD1 (6 bases). The germline V and J ends were trimmed by 4 bases and 6 bases, with 20 bases remaining between them. The germline V gene encodes CDR1 SGHKS and CDR2 YYEKEE (reference sequence). This CDR3 spans 15 amino acids. The CDR3 loop is CASSPLPNRDREQYF. DNA for the CDR3: TGTGCCAGCAGCCCCTTACCAAACAGGGACCGCGAGCAGTACTTC. Supplemented by reference TRBV5-5 and TRBJ2-7, the full variable domain reads DAGVTQSPTHLIKTRGQQVTLRCSPISGHKSVSWYQQVLGQGPQFIFQYYEKEERGRGNFPDRFSARQFPNYSSELNVNALLLGDSALYLCASSPLPNRDREQYFGPGTRLTVT.

In its sample, this clonotype was seen a few times. The chain has TRBV9 and TRBJ2-3, with D maybe TRBD2 (7 bases). Germline values: CDR1 SGDLS, CDR2 YYNGEE. The V end was cut by 0 bases, the J end by 4 bases, with 9 bases between. The CDR3 extends over 14 amino acids. The CDR3 here is CASSVAGGADTQYF. The CDR3, as DNA: TGTGCCAGCAGCGTAGCGGGGGGCGCAGATACGCAGTATTTT.

This clonotype came up many times. J is TRBJ1-2 and V is TRBV6-5; D is unclear. The ends were cut back, 1 base at V and 4 bases at J, with 10 bases in the middle. Looked up from germline, CDR1 is MNHEY and CDR2 is SVGAGI. There are 14 residues in the CDR3. CDR3 protein: CASSYWAPIYGYTF. The CDR3 DNA reads TGTGCCAGCAGTTACTGGGCCCCCATCTATGGCTACACCTTC.

This clonotype has at least ten counts. This CDR3 is CASSPTEHTGELFF. The CDR3 region has the DNA TGCGCCAGCAGCCCTACAGAACACACCGGGGAGCTGTTTTTT. The V and J genes are TRBV5-1 and TRBJ2-2, with D uncertain. CDR1 is SGHRS, CDR2 YFSETQ, per germline. Trimming left V 4 bases short and J 3 bases short, with 10 bases between. CDR3 length equals 14 residues. The full variable domain, with the rest looked up from reference TRBV5-1 and TRBJ2-2, is KAGVTQTPRYLIKTRGQQVTLSCSPISGHRSVSWYQQTPGQGLQFLFEYFSETQRNKGNFPGRFSGRQFSNSRSEMNVSTLELGDSALYLCASSPTEHTGELFFGEGSRLTVL.

In this sample, this clonotype turned up many times. The V gene is TRBV24-1, the J gene TRBJ2-1; TRBD2 agrees at 8 bases. Germline CDR1 reads KGHDR; CDR2 reads SFDVKD. V lost 4 bases to trimming and J lost 0 bases; unmatched junction nucleotides: 1. There are 15 residues in the CDR3. The CDR3 sequence: CATSDRGGSYNEQFF. CDR3 nucleotides: TGTGCCACCAGTGACCGGGGGGGCTCCTACAATGAGCAGTTCTTC.

As regards this clonotype: This may arise from a read error, as a much more abundant clone is one base away. The chain recombines TRBV19 with TRBJ1-5; D not certain. The CDR3 extends over 14 amino acids. CDR1 is LNHDA and CDR2 is SQIVND in the germline V gene (reference sequence). Trimming took 8 bases from V and 1 from J, leaving 12 bases between them. The CDR3 DNA reads TGTGCCAGTCAAGGAGAAGGGAGCAATCAGCCCCAGCATTTT. It translates to CASQGEGSNQPQHF. Variable domain in full (rest from reference TRBV19 and TRBJ1-5): DGGITQSPKYLFRKEGQNVTLSCEQNLNHDAMYWYRQDPGQGLRLIYYSQIVNDFQKGDIAEGYSVSREKKESFPLTVTSAQKNPTAFYLCASQGEGSNQPQHFGDGTRLSIL.

This clonotype was detected many times. The chain couples TRBV20-1 to TRBJ1-1; no definite D call. V lost 5 bases, J lost 2 bases, and 9 bases lay in between. This CDR3 contains 12 residues. Germline V lookup: CDR1 DFQATT, CDR2 SNEGSKA (reference sequence). The CDR3 reads CSAFTRNTEAFF. The DNA for the CDR3 is TGCAGTGCTTTTACACGAAACACTGAAGCTTTCTTT.

Many counts were recorded for this clonotype. This CDR3 reads CASMGAGGLDEQFF. CDR3 nucleotides: TGTGCCAGCATGGGGGCGGGGGGGCTCGATGAGCAGTTCTTC. This chain links TRBV28 with TRBJ2-1, with 9 bases fitting TRBD2. The CDR3 has 14 residues. Trimming took 7 bases from V and 8 from J; bases not matched to a gene: 9. The germline CDR1 and CDR2 sequences are MDHEN and SYDVKM.

Ten or more counts support this clonotype. The CDR3 sequence is CSARDPTVLGELFF. The CDR3 coding sequence is TGCAGTGCTAGGGACCCCACAGTTCTCGGGGAGCTGTTTTTT. The chain links TRBV20-1 to TRBJ2-2; no definite D call. V was clipped by 3 bases and J by 7 bases, with 15 bases between them. Germline V gene sequence: CDR1 DFQATT, CDR2 SNEGSKA (reference sequence). The CDR3 has 14 residues.